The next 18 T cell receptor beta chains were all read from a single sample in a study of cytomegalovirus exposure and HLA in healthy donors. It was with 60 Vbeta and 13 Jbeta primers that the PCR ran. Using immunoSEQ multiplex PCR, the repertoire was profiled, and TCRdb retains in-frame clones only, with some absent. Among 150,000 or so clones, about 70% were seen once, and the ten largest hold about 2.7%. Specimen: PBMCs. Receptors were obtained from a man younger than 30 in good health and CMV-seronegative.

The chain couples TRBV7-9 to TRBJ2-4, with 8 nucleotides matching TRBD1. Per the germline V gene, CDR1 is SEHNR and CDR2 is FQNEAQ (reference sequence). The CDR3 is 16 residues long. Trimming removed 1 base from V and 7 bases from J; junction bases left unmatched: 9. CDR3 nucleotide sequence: TGTGCCAGCAGCTTAGTTTCCGAGACAGGGGTGAACATTCAGTACTTC. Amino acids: CASSLVSETGVNIQYF.

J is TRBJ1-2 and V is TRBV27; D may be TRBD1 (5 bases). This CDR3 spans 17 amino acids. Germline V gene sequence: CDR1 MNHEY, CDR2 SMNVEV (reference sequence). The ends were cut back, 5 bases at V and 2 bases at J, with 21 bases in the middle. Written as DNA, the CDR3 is TGTGCCAGCAGTCCAGGGTTCCAAGGGAGGCCGAACTATGGCTACACCTTC. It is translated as CASSPGFQGRPNYGYTF.

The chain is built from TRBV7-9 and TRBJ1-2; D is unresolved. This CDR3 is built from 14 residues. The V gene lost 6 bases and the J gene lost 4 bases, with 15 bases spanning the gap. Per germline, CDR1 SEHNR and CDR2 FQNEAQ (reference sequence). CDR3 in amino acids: CASRPTPRGYGYTF. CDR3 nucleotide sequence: TGTGCCAGCAGACCGACTCCCCGGGGCTATGGCTACACCTTC. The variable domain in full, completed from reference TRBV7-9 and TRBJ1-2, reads DTGVSQNPRHKITKRGQNVTFRCDPISEHNRLYWYRQTLGQGPEFLTYFQNEAQLEKSRLLSDRFSAERPKGSFSTLEIQRTEQGDSAMYLCASRPTPRGYGYTFGSGTRLTVV.

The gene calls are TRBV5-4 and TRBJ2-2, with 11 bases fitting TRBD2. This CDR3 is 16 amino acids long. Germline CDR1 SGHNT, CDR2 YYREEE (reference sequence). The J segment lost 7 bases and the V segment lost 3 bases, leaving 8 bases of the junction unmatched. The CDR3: CASSSGTSGGFGELFF. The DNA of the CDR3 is TGTGCCAGCAGCTCGGGTACTAGCGGGGGATTCGGGGAGCTGTTTTTT.

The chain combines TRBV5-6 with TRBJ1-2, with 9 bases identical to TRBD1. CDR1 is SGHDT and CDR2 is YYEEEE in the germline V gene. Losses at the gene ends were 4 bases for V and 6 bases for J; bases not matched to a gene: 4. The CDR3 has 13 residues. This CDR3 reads CASSRDRANGYTF. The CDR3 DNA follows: TGTGCCAGCAGCCGGGACAGGGCCAATGGCTACACCTTC.

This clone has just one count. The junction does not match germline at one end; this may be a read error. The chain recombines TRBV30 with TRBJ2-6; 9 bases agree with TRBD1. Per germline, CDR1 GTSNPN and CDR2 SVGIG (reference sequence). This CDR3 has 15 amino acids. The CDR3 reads CAWTKTGGRANGLTF. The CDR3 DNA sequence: TGTGCCTGGACTAAGACAGGGGGACGGGCCAACGGCCTGACTTTC.

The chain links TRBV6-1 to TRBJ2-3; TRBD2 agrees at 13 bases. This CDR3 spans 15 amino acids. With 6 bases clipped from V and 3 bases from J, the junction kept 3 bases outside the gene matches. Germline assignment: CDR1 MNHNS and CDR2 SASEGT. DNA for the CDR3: TGTGCCAGCAGGAAGACTAGCGGGGGGACAGATACGCAGTATTTT. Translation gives CASRKTSGGTDTQYF.

The DNA for the CDR3 is TGCGCCAGCAGCTTGGCCGGGACAGCGAACACCGGGGAGCTGTTTTTT. This sequence encodes CASSLAGTANTGELFF. The genes are TRBV5-1 and TRBJ2-2; 7 positions match TRBD1. Germline V gives CDR1 SGHRS, CDR2 YFSETQ. This CDR3 is 16 amino acids long. The junction had 2 bases not matched to a gene; V was cut back by 0 bases and J by 0 bases.

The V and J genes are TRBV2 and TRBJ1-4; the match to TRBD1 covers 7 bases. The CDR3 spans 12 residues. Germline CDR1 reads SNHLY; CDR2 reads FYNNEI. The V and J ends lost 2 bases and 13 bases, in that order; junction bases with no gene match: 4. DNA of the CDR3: TGTGCCAGCAGTGAATGGTCAGGGGGACTGTTTTTT. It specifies CASSEWSGGLFF.

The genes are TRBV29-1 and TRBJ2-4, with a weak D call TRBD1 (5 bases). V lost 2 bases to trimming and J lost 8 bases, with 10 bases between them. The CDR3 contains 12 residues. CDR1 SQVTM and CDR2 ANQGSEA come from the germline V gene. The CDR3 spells CSVESRADIQYF. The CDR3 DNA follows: TGCAGCGTTGAAAGCAGGGCGGACATTCAGTACTTC.

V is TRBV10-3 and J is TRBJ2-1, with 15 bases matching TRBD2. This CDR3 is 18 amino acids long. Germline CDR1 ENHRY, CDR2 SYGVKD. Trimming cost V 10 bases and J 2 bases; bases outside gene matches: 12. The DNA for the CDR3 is TGTGCCACCGGGACTAGCGGGGGGTACGCAAACACCTACAATGAGCAGTTCTTC. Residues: CATGTSGGYANTYNEQFF.

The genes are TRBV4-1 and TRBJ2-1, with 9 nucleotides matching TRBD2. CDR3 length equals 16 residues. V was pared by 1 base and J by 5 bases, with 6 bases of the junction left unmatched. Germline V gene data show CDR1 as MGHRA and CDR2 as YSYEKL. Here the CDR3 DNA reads TGCGCCAGCAGCCAAGCGTCGCGGGGGGGAAACAATGAGCAGTTCTTC. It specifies CASSQASRGGNNEQFF.

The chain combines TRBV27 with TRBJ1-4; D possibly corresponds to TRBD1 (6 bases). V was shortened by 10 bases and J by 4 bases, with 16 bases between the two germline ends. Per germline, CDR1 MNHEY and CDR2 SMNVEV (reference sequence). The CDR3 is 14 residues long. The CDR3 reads CATHGGAGNEKLFF. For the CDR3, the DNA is TGTGCCACCCACGGGGGGGCAGGTAATGAAAAACTGTTTTTT. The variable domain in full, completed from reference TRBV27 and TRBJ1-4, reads EAQVTQNPRYLITVTGKKLTVTCSQNMNHEYMSWYRQDPGLGLRQIYYSMNVEVTDKGDVPEGYKVSRKEKRNFPLILESPSPNQTSLYFCATHGGAGNEKLFFGSGTQLSVL.

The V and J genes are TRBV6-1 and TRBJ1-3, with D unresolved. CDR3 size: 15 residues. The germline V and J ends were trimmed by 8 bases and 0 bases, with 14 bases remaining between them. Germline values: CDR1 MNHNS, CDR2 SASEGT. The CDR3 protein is CASVEDGNSGNTIYF. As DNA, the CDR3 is TGTGCCAGCGTTGAAGACGGGAACTCTGGAAACACCATATATTTT.

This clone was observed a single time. CDR3 sequence: CASSLRGNTEAFF. The CDR3 bases are TGTGCCAGCAGTCTCAGGGGGAACACTGAAGCTTTCTTT. The chain links TRBV6-1 to TRBJ1-1, with a possible D match to TRBD1 (6 bases). Looked up from germline, CDR1 is MNHNS and CDR2 is SASEGT. The CDR3 covers 13 residues. Deletions cut 5 bases from V and 1 base from J, with 8 bases between.

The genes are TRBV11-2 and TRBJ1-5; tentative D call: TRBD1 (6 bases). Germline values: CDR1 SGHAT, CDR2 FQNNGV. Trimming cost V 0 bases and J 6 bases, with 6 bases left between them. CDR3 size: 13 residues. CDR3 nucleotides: TGTGCCAGCAGCTTAGAAGGGGGTCAGCCCCAGCATTTT. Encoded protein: CASSLEGGQPQHF. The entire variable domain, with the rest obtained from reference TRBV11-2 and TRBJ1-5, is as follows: EAGVAQSPRYKIIEKRQSVAFWCNPISGHATLYWYQQILGQGPKLLIQFQNNGVVDDSQLPKDRFSAERLKGVDSTLKIQPAKLEDSAVYLCASSLEGGQPQHFGDGTRLSIL.

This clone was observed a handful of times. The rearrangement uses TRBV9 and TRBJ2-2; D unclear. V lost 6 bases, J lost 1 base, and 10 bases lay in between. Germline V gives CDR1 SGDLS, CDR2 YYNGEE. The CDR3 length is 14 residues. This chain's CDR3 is CASMEALNTGELFF. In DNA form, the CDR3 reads TGTGCCAGCATGGAAGCGTTGAACACCGGGGAGCTGTTTTTT.

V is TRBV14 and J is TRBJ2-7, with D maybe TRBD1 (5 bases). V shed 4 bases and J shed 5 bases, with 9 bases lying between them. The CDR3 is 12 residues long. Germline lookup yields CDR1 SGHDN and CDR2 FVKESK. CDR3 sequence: CASSLTDNEQYV. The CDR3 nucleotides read TGTGCCAGCAGCCTCACGGACAACGAGCAGTACGTC.